Following are 14 T cell receptor beta chains from one sample sequenced in a study of cytomegalovirus exposure and HLA in healthy donors. The study ran its PCR with 60 Vbeta and 13 Jbeta primers. Profiling relied on immunoSEQ multiplex PCR, and the TCRdb table lists in-frame clones only, not all of them. The sample lists over 90,000 clones, approximately 82% occurring once. Sequenced material: PBMCs. The receptors derive from a middle-aged man in good health and CMV-seronegative.

The rearrangement links TRBV5-4 to TRBJ1-1; D might be TRBD1 (6 bases). CDR3 size: 16 residues. V was clipped by 4 bases and J by 5 bases, with 21 bases between them. Germline V gives CDR1 SGHNT, CDR2 YYREEE (reference sequence). CDR3 sequence: CASSIVSQQGLTEAFF. The CDR3 nucleotides read TGTGCCAGCAGCATTGTGTCGCAACAGGGTTTAACTGAAGCTTTCTTT.

The chain uses TRBV9 and TRBJ1-5; tentative D call: TRBD1 (6 bases). Germline assignment: CDR1 SGDLS and CDR2 YYNGEE. V lost 4 bases and J lost 0, with 17 bases in between. This CDR3 spans 17 amino acids. The CDR3 sequence is CASSPSGTQYSNQPQHF. The CDR3 bases are TGTGCCAGCAGCCCATCCGGGACACAATATAGCAATCAGCCCCAGCATTTT. Combining the CDR3 with reference TRBV9 and TRBJ1-5 gives the whole variable domain DSGVTQTPKHLITATGQRVTLRCSPRSGDLSVYWYQQSLDQGLQFLIQYYNGEERAKGNILERFSAQQFPDLHSELNLSSLELGDSALYFCASSPSGTQYSNQPQHFGDGTRLSIL.

This chain joins TRBV6-6 and TRBJ1-3; 11 bases are shared with TRBD1. The CDR3 loop spans 16 amino acids. Trimming removed 5 bases from V and 0 bases from J; junction bases left unmatched: 3. Germline V gene data show CDR1 as MNHNY and CDR2 as SVGAGI (reference sequence). The CDR3 sequence: CASSRGTGGSGNTIYF. CDR3 nucleotide sequence: TGTGCCAGCAGTCGCGGGACAGGGGGCTCTGGAAACACCATATATTTT.

The V call is TRBV27, the J call TRBJ2-7; 7 bases fit TRBD1. From germline, CDR1 is MNHEY and CDR2 SMNVEV (reference sequence). With V trimmed by 6 bases and J by 4 bases, 3 bases remained unmatched. This CDR3 spans 12 amino acids. CDR3 protein: CASRDRRYEQYF. DNA of the CDR3: TGTGCCAGCAGGGACAGGAGATACGAGCAGTACTTC.

This clone was picked up a small number of times. The chain employs TRBV5-4 and TRBJ2-3, with no clear D. Germline V lookup: CDR1 SGHNT, CDR2 YYREEE (reference sequence). The CDR3 is made up of 12 amino acids. The germline V and J ends were trimmed by 3 bases and 3 bases, with 5 bases remaining between them. CDR3 coding DNA: TGTGCCAGCAGCTCCTCGACAGATACGCAGTATTTT. Protein: CASSSSTDTQYF.

This chain connects TRBV29-1 to TRBJ1-2; TRBD1 is a possible D gene (5 bases). Germline CDR1 is SQVTM and CDR2 is ANQGSEA. The length of the CDR3 is 14 residues. CDR3 sequence (DNA): TGCACCCTAGCGGGGGACCGGGGGAATGATGGCTACACCTTC. This codes for CTLAGDRGNDGYTF.

This chain uses TRBV5-1 with TRBJ2-5; D is possibly TRBD1 (6 bases). V was pared by 2 bases and J by 5 bases, with 13 bases between. Looked up from germline, CDR1 is SGHRS and CDR2 is YFSETQ. The CDR3 is 14 amino acids. The CDR3 sequence is CASSLLGGRETQYF. CDR3 sequence (DNA): TGCGCCAGCAGCTTATTAGGGGGACGCGAGACCCAGTACTTC.

The V call is TRBV7-6, the J call TRBJ1-2, with a weak D call TRBD1 (5 bases). Germline lookup yields CDR1 SGHVS and CDR2 FNYEAQ. This CDR3 is 17 amino acids long. Trimming took 4 bases from V and 3 from J, leaving 21 bases between them. The CDR3 loop reads CASSSIPTLDRHYGYTF. As DNA, the CDR3 is TGTGCCAGCAGCTCAATCCCTACCCTTGACAGACACTATGGCTACACCTTC.

The V call is TRBV27, the J call TRBJ2-3, with 8 bases fitting TRBD1. The J segment lost 3 bases and the V segment lost 6 bases, leaving 5 bases of the junction unmatched. This CDR3 comprises 14 residues. Germline CDR1 is MNHEY and CDR2 is SMNVEV (reference sequence). CDR3 nucleotides: TGTGCCAGCAGCCCGGACAGGGTAACAGATACGCAGTATTTT. Residues: CASSPDRVTDTQYF.

V gene TRBV9 combines with J gene TRBJ1-2; maybe TRBD1 (5 bases). From germline, CDR1 is SGDLS and CDR2 YYNGEE. V was shortened by 3 bases and J by 4 bases, with 13 bases between the two germline ends. The CDR3 contains 14 residues. CDR3 in DNA: TGTGCCAGCAGCGGCATCAGGGTCTCCTATGGCTACACCTTC. Its protein product is CASSGIRVSYGYTF.

CDR3 residues: CASSKAPREGGYTF. The CDR3 nucleotides are TGTGCCAGCAGTAAAGCCCCCAGGGAAGGAGGCTACACCTTC. The chain is built from TRBV6-5 and TRBJ1-2, with a tentative D call TRBD1 (5 bases). There are 14 residues in the CDR3. Germline values: CDR1 MNHEY, CDR2 SVGAGI. Trimming pared 5 bases from V and 8 bases from J, leaving 18 bases between.

This CDR3 is CASSQGFYRQETQYF. The CDR3 coding sequence is TGTGCCAGCAGTCAGGGCTTCTACCGTCAAGAGACCCAGTACTTC. The V call is TRBV6-5, the J call TRBJ2-5; a weak D match, TRBD1 (5 bases). CDR1 MNHEY and CDR2 SVGAGI come from the germline V gene. Between the trimmed V and J ends, which lost 5 bases and 2 bases, there was a span of 15 bases. The CDR3 sequence is 15 residues long.

The chain uses TRBV7-2 and TRBJ1-2, with 9 bases identical to TRBD1. CDR1 SGHTA and CDR2 FQGNSA come from the germline V gene. The V segment lost 4 bases and the J segment 5 bases; nucleotides outside the gene matches: 8. The CDR3 spans 15 residues. CDR3 sequence: CASSSIRTGAYGYTF. CDR3 nucleotides: TGTGCCAGCAGCTCCATCCGGACAGGGGCTTATGGCTACACCTTC.

This clone showed up just a few times. The chain uses TRBV2 and TRBJ2-3; D is uncertain. CDR3 length: 16 amino acids. Trimming cost V 5 bases and J 2 bases, with 17 bases left between them. CDR1 and CDR2 (germline): SNHLY, FYNNEI. In nucleotides, the CDR3 is TGTGCCAGCAGTAAAATCGACCCGAGGATCACAGATACGCAGTATTTT. It specifies CASSKIDPRITDTQYF.